A single sample is the source of the 10 T cell receptor beta chains below, sequenced in a study of graft-versus-host responses after intestinal transplantation. The data were produced by immunoSEQ multiplex PCR, yet TCRdb's version contains in-frame clones alone and is incomplete. The sample lists over 85,000 clones; 80% to 95% were seen once. Their specific antigens are unknown. Sequenced material: unstimulated CD8+ T cells sorted from spleen or lymph node cells, taken before intestinal transplant. These receptors were obtained from a human donor who received an intestinal transplant.

V usage is TRBV4-3 and J usage is TRBJ2-1, with a weak D call TRBD2 (6 bases). The ends were cut back, 0 bases at V and 11 bases at J, with 20 bases in the middle. The CDR3 spans 16 residues. Germline CDR1 is LGHNA and CDR2 is YSLEER. CDR3 protein: CASSQDSGGASGKQFF. The DNA of the CDR3 is TGCGCCAGCAGCCAAGATAGCGGCGGGGCGTCCGGGAAGCAGTTCTTC.

A few counts support this clone. The genes are TRBV6-6 and TRBJ1-3, with 7 bases identical to TRBD1. Germline CDR1 is MNHNY and CDR2 is SVGAGI (reference sequence). J gave up 2 bases and V 2 bases, and 3 bases lay outside the gene matches. The CDR3 has 15 amino acids. The CDR3: CASSYDTGAGNTIYF. For the CDR3, the DNA is TGTGCCAGCAGTTACGACACAGGGGCTGGAAACACCATATATTTT.

This clone appeared a single time. The rearrangement links TRBV2 to TRBJ2-3, with 10 positions matching TRBD2. Germline trimming cut 6 bases from V and 0 bases from J; bases unmatched to any gene: 3. The CDR3 consists of 15 residues. Germline values: CDR1 SNHLY, CDR2 FYNNEI. Here the CDR3 DNA reads TGTGCCAGCAGATCGACTAGCGGGAGCACAGATACGCAGTATTTT. Amino acids: CASRSTSGSTDTQYF. Full variable domain (outside the CDR3, taken from reference TRBV2 and TRBJ2-3): EPEVTQTPSHQVTQMGQEVILRCVPISNHLYFYWYRQILGQKVEFLVSFYNNEISEKSEIFDDQFSVERPDGSNFTLKIRSTKLEDSAMYFCASRSTSGSTDTQYFGPGTRLTVL.

The chain joins TRBV15 to TRBJ2-5; 7 bases align to TRBD1. This CDR3 has 14 residues. In germline, CDR1 is LNHNV, CDR2 YYDKDF (reference sequence). With V trimmed by 4 bases and J by 3 bases, 5 bases remained unmatched. The CDR3 region is CATSTRQGEETQYF. CDR3 nucleotide sequence: TGTGCCACCAGCACAAGACAGGGAGAAGAGACCCAGTACTTC.

This clone was seen once. V and J are TRBV19 and TRBJ2-1; a possible D gene is TRBD1 (6 bases). Germline V lookup: CDR1 LNHDA, CDR2 SQIVND (reference sequence). This CDR3 has 16 amino acids. Trimming shortened V by 9 bases and J by 3 bases, and 21 bases separated the two germline ends. The DNA of the CDR3 is TGTGCCAGCGCAAAGGAGTCGAGACAGGACTACAATGAGCAGTTCTTC. Translated, it gives CASAKESRQDYNEQFF.

This clone was seen ten or more times. The chain is built from TRBV6-7 and TRBJ1-5; D gene uncertain. TRBV6-7 is recorded as an ORF, its role being uncertain. V lost 5 bases and J lost 0, with 14 bases in between. The CDR3 has 16 residues. The CDR3 sequence is CASSAIRGNSNQPQHF. CDR3 sequence (DNA): TGTGCCAGCAGTGCCATTCGAGGAAATAGCAATCAGCCCCAGCATTTT.

This clone was seen only once. The chain joins TRBV5-6 to TRBJ2-5; D is perhaps TRBD2 (6 bases). V was cut by 3 bases and J by 7 bases, with 16 bases left in between. This CDR3 has 14 residues. Germline-derived CDR1 and CDR2 are SGHDT and YYEEEE. This CDR3 reads CASSWGVADGTQYF. CDR3 nucleotides: TGTGCCAGCAGCTGGGGGGTGGCCGATGGGACCCAGTACTTC.

For the CDR3, the DNA is TGTGCCAGCAGCTTGGTAGCGGGACCGGCTTTCTTT. It is translated as CASSLVAGPAFF. The V gene is TRBV5-4, the J gene TRBJ1-1; D perhaps matches TRBD1 (5 bases). In germline, CDR1 is SGHNT, CDR2 YYREEE (reference sequence). CDR3 size: 12 residues. V lost 0 bases and J 11 bases, leaving 11 bases between the germline ends.

This chain connects TRBV27 to TRBJ2-1; 10 nucleotides agree with TRBD2. CDR1 and CDR2 from the germline V gene are MNHEY and SMNVEV (reference sequence). The V gene end was trimmed by 7 bases and the J gene end by 10 bases; junction bases not matched to a gene: 13. This CDR3 has 15 amino acids. The DNA for the CDR3 is TGTGCCAGCAAATCGAGAGCGGGGGGGATGAAAGAGCAGTTCTTC. It yields the protein CASKSRAGGMKEQFF.

The chain uses TRBV5-4 and TRBJ2-7; TRBD2 matches at 7 bases. CDR1 is SGHNT, CDR2 YYREEE, per germline (reference sequence). The CDR3 is 14 amino acids. After removal of 3 bases from V and 2 bases from J, the junction contained 5 bases not matched to a gene. DNA for the CDR3: TGTGCCAGCAGCTCCTCCGGGACTACCTACGAGCAGTACTTC. Translated, it gives CASSSSGTTYEQYF. Full variable domain (outside the CDR3, taken from reference TRBV5-4 and TRBJ2-7): ETGVTQSPTHLIKTRGQQVTLRCSSQSGHNTVSWYQQALGQGPQFIFQYYREEENGRGNFPPRFSGLQFPNYSSELNVNALELDDSALYLCASSSSGTTYEQYFGPGTRLTVT.